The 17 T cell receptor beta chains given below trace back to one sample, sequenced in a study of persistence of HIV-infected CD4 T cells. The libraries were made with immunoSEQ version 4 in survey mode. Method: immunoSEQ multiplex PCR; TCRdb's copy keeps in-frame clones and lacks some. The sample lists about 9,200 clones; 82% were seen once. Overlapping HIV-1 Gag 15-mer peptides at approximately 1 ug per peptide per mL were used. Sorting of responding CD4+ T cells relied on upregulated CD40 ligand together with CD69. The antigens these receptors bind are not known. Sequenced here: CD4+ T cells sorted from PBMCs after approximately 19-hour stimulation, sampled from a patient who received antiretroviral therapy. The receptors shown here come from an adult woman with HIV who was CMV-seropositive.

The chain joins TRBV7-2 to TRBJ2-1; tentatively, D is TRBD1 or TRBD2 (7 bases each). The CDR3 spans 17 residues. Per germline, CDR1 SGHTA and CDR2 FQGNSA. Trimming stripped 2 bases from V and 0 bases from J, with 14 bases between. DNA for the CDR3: TGTGCCAGCAGCTTAAGGGCCAGGGGGGGCTCCTACAATGAGCAGTTCTTC. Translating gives CASSLRARGGSYNEQFF.

The DNA for the CDR3 is TGTGCCAGCAGTCCAACAGCGCAAGAGACCCAGTACTTC. This translates into CASSPTAQETQYF. The chain combines TRBV12-3 or TRBV12-4 with TRBJ2-5; D gene ambiguous. Trimming shortened V by 5 bases and J by 2 bases, and 9 bases separated the two germline ends. This CDR3 contains 13 residues.

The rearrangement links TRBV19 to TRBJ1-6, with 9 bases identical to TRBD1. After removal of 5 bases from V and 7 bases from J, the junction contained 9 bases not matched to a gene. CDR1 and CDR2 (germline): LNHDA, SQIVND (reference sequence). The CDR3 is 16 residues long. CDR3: CASSPPGTGYNSPLHF. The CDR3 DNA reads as TGTGCCAGTAGTCCGCCCGGGACAGGGTACAATTCACCCCTCCACTTT.

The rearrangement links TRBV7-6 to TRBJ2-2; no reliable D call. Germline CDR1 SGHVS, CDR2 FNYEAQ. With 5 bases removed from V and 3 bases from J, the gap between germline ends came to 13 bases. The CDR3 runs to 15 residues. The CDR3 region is CASSHSLADTGELFF. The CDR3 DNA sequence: TGTGCCAGCAGCCATAGCTTGGCAGACACCGGGGAGCTGTTTTTT.

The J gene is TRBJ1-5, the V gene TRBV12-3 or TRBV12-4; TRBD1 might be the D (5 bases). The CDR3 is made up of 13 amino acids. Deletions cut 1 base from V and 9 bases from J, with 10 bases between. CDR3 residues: CASSLGEGRPQHF. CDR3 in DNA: TGTGCCAGCAGTTTAGGCGAGGGGCGGCCCCAGCATTTT.

The DNA of the CDR3 is TGCGCCAGCAGCCTGGACAGGGGGCATAGTGGCTACACCTTC. This encodes CASSLDRGHSGYTF. The chain joins TRBV5-1 to TRBJ1-2; 11 bases line up with TRBD1. Germline trimming cut 4 bases from V and 7 bases from J; bases unmatched to any gene: 6. The germline gives CDR1 SGHRS, CDR2 YFSETQ. The CDR3 sequence is 14 residues long.

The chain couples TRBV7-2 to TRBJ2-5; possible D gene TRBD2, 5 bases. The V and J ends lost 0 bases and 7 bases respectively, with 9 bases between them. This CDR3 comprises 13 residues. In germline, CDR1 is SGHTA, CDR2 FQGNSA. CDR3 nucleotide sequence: TGTGCCAGCAGCTTAGCGGAGGTGGGGACCCAGTACTTC. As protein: CASSLAEVGTQYF.

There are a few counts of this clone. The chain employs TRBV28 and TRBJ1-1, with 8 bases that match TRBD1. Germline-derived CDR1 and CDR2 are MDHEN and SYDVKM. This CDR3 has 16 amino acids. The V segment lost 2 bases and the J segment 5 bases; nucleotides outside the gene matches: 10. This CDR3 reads CASSLKYGQGITEAFF. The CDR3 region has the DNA TGTGCCAGCAGTTTAAAATATGGACAGGGTATTACTGAAGCTTTCTTT.

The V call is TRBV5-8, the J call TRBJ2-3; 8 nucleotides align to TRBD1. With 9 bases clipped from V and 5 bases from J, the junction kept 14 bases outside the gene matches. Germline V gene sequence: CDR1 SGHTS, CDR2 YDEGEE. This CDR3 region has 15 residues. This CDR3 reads CATGAQRQGRDTQYF. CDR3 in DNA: TGTGCCACCGGGGCCCAGCGACAGGGGAGAGATACGCAGTATTTT.

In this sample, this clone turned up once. The CDR3 protein is CASSRSNEQYF. The CDR3 region has the DNA TGCGCCAGCAGCCGAAGTAACGAGCAGTACTTC. The chain uses TRBV5-1 and TRBJ2-7; D is undetermined. Looked up from germline, CDR1 is SGHRS and CDR2 is YFSETQ. V was shortened by 4 bases and J by 5 bases, with 7 bases between the two germline ends. CDR3 length equals 11 residues.

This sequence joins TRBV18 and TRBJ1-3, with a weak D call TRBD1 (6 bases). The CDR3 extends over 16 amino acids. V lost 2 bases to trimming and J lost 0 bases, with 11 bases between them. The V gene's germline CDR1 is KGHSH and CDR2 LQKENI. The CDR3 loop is CASSPRGEASGNTIYF. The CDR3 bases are TGTGCCAGCTCACCAAGGGGGGAAGCCTCTGGAAACACCATATATTTT. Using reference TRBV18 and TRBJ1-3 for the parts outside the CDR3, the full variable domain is NAGVMQNPRHLVRRRGQEARLRCSPMKGHSHVYWYRQLPEEGLKFMVYLQKENIIDESGMPKERFSAEFPKEGPSILRIQQVVRGDSAAYFCASSPRGEASGNTIYFGEGSWLTVV.

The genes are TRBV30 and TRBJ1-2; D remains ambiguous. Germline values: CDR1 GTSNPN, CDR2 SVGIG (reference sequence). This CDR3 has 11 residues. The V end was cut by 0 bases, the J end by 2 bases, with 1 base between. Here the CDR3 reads CAWSVNYGYTF. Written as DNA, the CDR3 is TGTGCCTGGAGTGTAAACTATGGCTACACCTTC.

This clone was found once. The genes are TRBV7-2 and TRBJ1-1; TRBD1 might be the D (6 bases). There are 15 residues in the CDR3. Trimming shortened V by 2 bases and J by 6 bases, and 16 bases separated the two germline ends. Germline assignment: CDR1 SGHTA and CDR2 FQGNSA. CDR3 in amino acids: CASSLRQAGSAEAFF. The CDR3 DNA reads TGTGCCAGCAGCTTAAGACAGGCCGGTTCGGCTGAAGCTTTCTTT.

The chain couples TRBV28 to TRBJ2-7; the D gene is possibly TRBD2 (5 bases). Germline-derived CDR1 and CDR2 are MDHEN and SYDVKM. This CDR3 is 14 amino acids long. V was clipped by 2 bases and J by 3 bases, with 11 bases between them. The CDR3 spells CASSLEGTSYEQYF. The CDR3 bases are TGTGCCAGCAGTTTAGAGGGTACAAGCTACGAGCAGTACTTC.

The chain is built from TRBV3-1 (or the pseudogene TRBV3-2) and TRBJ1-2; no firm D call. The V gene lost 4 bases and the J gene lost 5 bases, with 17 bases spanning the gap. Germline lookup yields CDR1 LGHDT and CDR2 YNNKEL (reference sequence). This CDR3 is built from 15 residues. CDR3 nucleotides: TGTGCCAGCAGCCCCGACCTCCGGGGAAATTATGGCTACACCTTC. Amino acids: CASSPDLRGNYGYTF.

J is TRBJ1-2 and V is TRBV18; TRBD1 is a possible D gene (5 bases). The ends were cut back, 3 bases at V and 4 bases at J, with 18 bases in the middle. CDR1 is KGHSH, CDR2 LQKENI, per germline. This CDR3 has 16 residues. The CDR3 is CASSPKSPGGSYGYTF. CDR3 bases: TGTGCCAGCTCACCTAAGAGCCCTGGGGGTAGCTATGGCTACACCTTC.

As DNA, the CDR3 is TGCGCCAGCAGCTTGGGACGGGTCACGAACACTGAAGCTTTCTTT. Translating gives CASSLGRVTNTEAFF. The V call is TRBV5-1, the J call TRBJ1-1; D remains unclear. Trimming shortened V by 0 bases and J by 1 base, and 10 bases separated the two germline ends. The CDR3 extends over 15 amino acids. In germline, CDR1 is SGHRS, CDR2 YFSETQ.